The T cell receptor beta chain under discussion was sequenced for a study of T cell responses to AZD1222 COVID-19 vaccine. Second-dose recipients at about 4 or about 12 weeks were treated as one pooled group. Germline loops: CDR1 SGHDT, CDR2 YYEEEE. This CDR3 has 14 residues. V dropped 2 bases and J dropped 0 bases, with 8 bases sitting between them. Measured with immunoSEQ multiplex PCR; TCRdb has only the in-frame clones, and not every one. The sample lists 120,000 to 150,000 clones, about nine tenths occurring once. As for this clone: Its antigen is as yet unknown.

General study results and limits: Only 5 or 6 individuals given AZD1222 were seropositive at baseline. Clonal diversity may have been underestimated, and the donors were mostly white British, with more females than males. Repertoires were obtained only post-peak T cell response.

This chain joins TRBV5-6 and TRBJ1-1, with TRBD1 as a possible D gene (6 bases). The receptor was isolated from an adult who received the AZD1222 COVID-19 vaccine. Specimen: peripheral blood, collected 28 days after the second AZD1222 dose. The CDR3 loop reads CASSFSGVNTEAFF. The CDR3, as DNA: TGTGCCAGCAGCTTTTCAGGGGTGAACACTGAAGCTTTCTTT.